The rows below give T cell receptor beta chains drawn from one sample of a study of T-cell memory formation after mild COVID-19. MiXCR, applied by TCRdb to the 5' RACE reads, yields one record per CDR3 protein. The profile shows over 500,000 distinct CDR3 sequences, about 18% of them singletons. The sequenced sample consisted of PBMCs or a T cell subset sorted from them (not recorded which). The receptors were gathered from an adult woman who had mild COVID-19 (a few samples of this study predate the infection). Cell type and time point are not known. The CDR3 runs from the conserved cysteine through the conserved F or W. Fields, in order: CDR3 DNA, CDR3 protein, V gene, J gene, clone size, D gene. D genes are given only for firm matches. Clone size is not always given. Where it is, it says once, few, many or a class for expanded clones.

TGTGCCAGCGGGGATCCGGCAGCCCACTCCTACGAGCAGTACTTC	CASGDPAAHSYEQYF	TRBV5-5	TRBJ2-7	NA	NA
TGTGCCAGCAGTTCGACCAGAACCGAGACCCAGTACTTC	CASSSTRTETQYF	TRBV2	TRBJ2-5	few	NA
TGTGCCAGCAGCCGTCTTCTAGCTCTTGAGCAGTTCTTC	CASSRLLALEQFF	TRBV12-3/TRBV12-4	TRBJ2-1	few	NA
TGTGCCAGCAGTTACACAGGCCATGGCTACACCTTC	CASSYTGHGYTF	TRBV6-5	TRBJ1-2	few	NA
TGTGCCACCAGTGGTAGCGGGCCAAATGAGCAGTTCTTC	CATSGSGPNEQFF	TRBV24-1	TRBJ2-1	few	TRBD2
TGCAGTGCTAGAGATCGGAGCGGGGGGGCCTACGAGCAGTACTTC	CSARDRSGGAYEQYF	TRBV20-1	TRBJ2-7	few	TRBD2
TGTGCCAGTTTTTCGGTGGGCTCTGGAAACACCATATATTTT	CASFSVGSGNTIYF	TRBV19	TRBJ1-3	NA	NA
TGTGCCACCAGCGAGACCCGTGAAAAACTGTTTTTT	CATSETREKLFF	TRBV15	TRBJ1-4	few	NA
TGTGCCAGCAGCCCGATTGGGAGTTCGGGCTCCTACGAGCAGTACTTC	CASSPIGSSGSYEQYF	TRBV12-3/TRBV12-4	TRBJ2-7	few	NA
TGTGCTAGCAGCCCCGGACTAGCGGGAGGGCCCTACGAGCAGTACTTC	CASSPGLAGGPYEQYF	TRBV7-7	TRBJ2-7	NA	TRBD2
TGCGCCAGCAGCCTAGGACAGCCCTCTAGCACAGATACGCAGTATTTT	CASSLGQPSSTDTQYF	TRBV5-1	TRBJ2-3	few	NA
TGTGCCAGCAGCGCGCAGGCTGGACAGGGAAGGAATGAGCAGTTCTTC	CASSAQAGQGRNEQFF	TRBV7-2	TRBJ2-1	NA	TRBD1
TGTGCCTGGGCTGCGGGACAGCACTACGAGCAGTACTTC	CAWAAGQHYEQYF	TRBV30	TRBJ2-7	few	NA